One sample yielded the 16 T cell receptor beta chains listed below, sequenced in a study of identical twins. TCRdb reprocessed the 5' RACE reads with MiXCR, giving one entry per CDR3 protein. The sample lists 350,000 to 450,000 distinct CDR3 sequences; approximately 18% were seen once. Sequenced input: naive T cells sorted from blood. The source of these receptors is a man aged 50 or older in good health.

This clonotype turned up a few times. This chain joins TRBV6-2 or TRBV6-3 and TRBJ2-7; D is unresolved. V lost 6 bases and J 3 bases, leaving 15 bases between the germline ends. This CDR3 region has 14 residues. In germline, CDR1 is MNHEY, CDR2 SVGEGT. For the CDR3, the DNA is TGTGCCAGCAGGCAAGACGACACCCTCTACGAGCAGTACTTC. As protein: CASRQDDTLYEQYF.

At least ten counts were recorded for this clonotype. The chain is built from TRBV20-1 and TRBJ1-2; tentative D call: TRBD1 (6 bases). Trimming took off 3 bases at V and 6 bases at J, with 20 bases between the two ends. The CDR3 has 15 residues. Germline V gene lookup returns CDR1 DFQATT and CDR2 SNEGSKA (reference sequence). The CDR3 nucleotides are TGCAGTGCTAGGCTCAACCAGATGGCAGGGGATGGCTACACCTTC. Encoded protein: CSARLNQMAGDGYTF.

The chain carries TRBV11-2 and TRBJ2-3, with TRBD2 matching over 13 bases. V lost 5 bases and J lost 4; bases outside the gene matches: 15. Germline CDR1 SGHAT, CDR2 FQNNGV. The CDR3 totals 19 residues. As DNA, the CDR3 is TGTGCCAGCAGCGCCCGGACTAGCGGGAGAGAATCTTCCGCAGATACGCAGTATTTT. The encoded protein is CASSARTSGRESSADTQYF.

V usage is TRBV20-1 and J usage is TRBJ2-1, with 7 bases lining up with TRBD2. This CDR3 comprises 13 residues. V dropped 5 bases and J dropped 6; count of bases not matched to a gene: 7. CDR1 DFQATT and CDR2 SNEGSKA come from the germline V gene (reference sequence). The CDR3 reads CSAPPGTTNEQFF. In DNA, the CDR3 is TGCAGTGCTCCCCCCGGGACTACCAATGAGCAGTTCTTC.

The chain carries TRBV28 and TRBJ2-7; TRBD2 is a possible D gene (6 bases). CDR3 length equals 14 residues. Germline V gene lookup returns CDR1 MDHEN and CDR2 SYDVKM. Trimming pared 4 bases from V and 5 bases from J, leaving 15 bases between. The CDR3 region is CASSSPQASDEQYF. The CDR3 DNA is TGTGCCAGCAGTTCGCCCCAGGCTAGCGACGAGCAGTACTTC.

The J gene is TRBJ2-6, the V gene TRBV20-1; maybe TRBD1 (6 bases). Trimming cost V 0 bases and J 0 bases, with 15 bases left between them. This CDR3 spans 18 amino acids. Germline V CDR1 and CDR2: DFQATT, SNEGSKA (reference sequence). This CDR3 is CSARDQRGISSGANVLTF. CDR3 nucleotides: TGCAGTGCTAGAGATCAGAGGGGGATATCCTCTGGGGCCAACGTCCTGACTTTC.

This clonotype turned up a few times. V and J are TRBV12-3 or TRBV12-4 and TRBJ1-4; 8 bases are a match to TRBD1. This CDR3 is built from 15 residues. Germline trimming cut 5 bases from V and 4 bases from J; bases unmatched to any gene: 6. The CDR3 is CASSQRTGINEKLFF. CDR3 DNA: TGTGCCAGCAGTCAAAGGACAGGGATTAATGAAAAACTGTTTTTT.

The DNA for the CDR3 is TGTGCCAGCAGCCAGCGTCGAGGGGAGGTAGATACGCAGTATTTT. This codes for CASSQRRGEVDTQYF. V is TRBV7-8 and J is TRBJ2-3; D is possibly TRBD2 (6 bases). There are 15 residues in the CDR3. V was trimmed by 5 bases and J by 5 bases, leaving 17 bases between them. Germline V gene sequence: CDR1 SGHVS, CDR2 FQNEAQ.

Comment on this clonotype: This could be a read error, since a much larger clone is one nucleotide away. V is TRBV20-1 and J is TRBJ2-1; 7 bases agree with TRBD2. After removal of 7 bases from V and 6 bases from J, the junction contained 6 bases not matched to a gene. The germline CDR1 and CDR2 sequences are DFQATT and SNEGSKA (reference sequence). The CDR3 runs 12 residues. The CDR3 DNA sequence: TGCAGTGAGCGGGGAGCTACCAATGAGCAGTTCTTC. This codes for CSERGATNEQFF.

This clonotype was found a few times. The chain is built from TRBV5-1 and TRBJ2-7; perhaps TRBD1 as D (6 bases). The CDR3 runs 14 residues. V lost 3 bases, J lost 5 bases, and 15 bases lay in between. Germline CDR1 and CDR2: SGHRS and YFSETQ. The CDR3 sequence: CASSSGQQSDEQYF. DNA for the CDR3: TGCGCCAGCAGCTCGGGACAACAATCGGACGAGCAGTACTTC.

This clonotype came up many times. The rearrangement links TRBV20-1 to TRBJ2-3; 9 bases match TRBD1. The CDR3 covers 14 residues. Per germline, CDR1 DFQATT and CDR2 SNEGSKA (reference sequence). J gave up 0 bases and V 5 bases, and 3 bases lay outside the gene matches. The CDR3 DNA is TGCAGTGCTCTCGGGACAGGGAGCACAGATACGCAGTATTTT. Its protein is CSALGTGSTDTQYF.

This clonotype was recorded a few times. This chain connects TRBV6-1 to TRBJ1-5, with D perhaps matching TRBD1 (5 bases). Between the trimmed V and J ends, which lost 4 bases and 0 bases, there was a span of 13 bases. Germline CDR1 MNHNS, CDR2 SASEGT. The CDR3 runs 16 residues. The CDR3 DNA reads TGTGCCAGCAGTGGGCAGGGCGGCCTTAGCAATCAGCCCCAGCATTTT. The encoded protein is CASSGQGGLSNQPQHF.

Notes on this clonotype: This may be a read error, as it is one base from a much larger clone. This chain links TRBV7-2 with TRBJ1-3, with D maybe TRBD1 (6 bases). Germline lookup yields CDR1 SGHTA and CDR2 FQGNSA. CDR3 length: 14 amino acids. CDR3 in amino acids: CASSLAQGKYTINF. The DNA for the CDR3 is TGTGCCAGCAGCTTAGCTCAGGGGAAGTACACCATAAATTTT.

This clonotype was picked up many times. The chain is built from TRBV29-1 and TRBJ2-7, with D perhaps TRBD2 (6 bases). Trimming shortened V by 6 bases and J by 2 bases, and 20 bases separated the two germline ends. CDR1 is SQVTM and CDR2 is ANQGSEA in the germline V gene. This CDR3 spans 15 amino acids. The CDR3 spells CSVRGEAMGPYEQYF. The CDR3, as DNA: TGCAGCGTCCGAGGGGAGGCTATGGGGCCCTACGAGCAGTACTTC.

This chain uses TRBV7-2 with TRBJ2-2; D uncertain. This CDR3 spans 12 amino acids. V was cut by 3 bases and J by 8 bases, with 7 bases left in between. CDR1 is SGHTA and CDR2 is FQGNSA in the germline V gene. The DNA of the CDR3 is TGTGCCAGCAGCTTTTCCAAGGGGGAGCTGTTTTTT. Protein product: CASSFSKGELFF.

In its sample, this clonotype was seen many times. The CDR3 region has the DNA TGTGCCAGCAGTTTGGAGGACAGGGGCTATGGCTACACCTTC. Translated, it gives CASSLEDRGYGYTF. The chain carries TRBV12-3 or TRBV12-4 and TRBJ1-2, with 9 bases matching TRBD1. V trimming: 3 bases; J trimming: 4 bases; junction bases outside the gene matches: 3. The CDR3 loop spans 14 amino acids.